This T cell receptor beta chain was identified during a study of blood T cell repertoires in COVID-19. Study information: There were acute and convalescent COVID-19 samples, and they came from the United States, Italy and Spain.

Source study methods: It was from reference gene primer amplification that nucleated cell counts were estimated. Measured with immunoSEQ multiplex PCR; TCRdb has only the in-frame clones, and not every one. V and J calls and clone size are those listed in that table; D and trimming were worked out from the DNA. This sample has approximately 350,000 clones, with around nine tenths found just once. This CDR3 has 14 residues. V dropped 6 bases and J dropped 5; count of bases not matched to a gene: 5. The germline V gene has CDR1 SGHRS and CDR2 YFSETQ. The origin of this receptor is a woman under 30 who had recovered from COVID-19. The sequenced material came from peripheral blood. The chain couples TRBV5-1 to TRBJ2-1; 10 nucleotides agree with TRBD1. The CDR3 reads CASTSGTGDNEQFF. The CDR3 DNA sequence: TGCGCCAGCACCTCCGGGACAGGGGACAATGAGCAGTTCTTC.